This record concerns one T cell receptor (beta chain) sequence. Antigen unknown. Trimming removed 1 base from V and 5 bases from J, with 6 bases in between. From germline, CDR1 is MNHEY and CDR2 SMNVEV (reference sequence). The CDR3 is 13 residues long. Naive CD8 cells comprised CD45RO-negative, CCR7-positively selected cells, excluding terminally differentiated effector memory CD45RA+ cells. This entry is derived from a study of shared clonotypes between healthy human individuals. The overall study: Each donor had three CD4 naive, three CD4 memory, two CD8 naive and one CD8 memory plate. Findings and caveats of the study: Blood alone was sampled, and tissue repertoires likely differ. Sequencing of the sorted subsets was shown by rarefaction to be incomplete despite large depth.

The table came from immunoSEQ multiplex PCR; TCRdb's copy has only in-frame clones and leaves some out. The repertoire consists of about 820,000 clones, with approximately 92% occurring once and the leading ten covering nearly 25%. Sequenced input: naive CD8+ T cells sorted from blood. This sequence was found in a man aged 25 to 45 in good health. The V and J genes are TRBV27 and TRBJ1-5; D is possibly TRBD1 (5 bases). The CDR3 bases are TGTGCCAGCAGTTTATGGGGCGATCAGCCCCAGCATTTT. Translating it yields CASSLWGDQPQHF.